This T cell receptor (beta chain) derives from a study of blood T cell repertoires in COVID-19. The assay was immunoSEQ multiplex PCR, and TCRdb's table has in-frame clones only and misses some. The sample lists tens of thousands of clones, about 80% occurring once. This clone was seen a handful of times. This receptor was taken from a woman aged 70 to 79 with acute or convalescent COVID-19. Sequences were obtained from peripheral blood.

CDR3 residues: CSVKRQNTGELFF. CDR3 nucleotides: TGCAGCGTTAAGAGACAAAACACCGGGGAGCTGTTTTTT. V and J are TRBV29-1 and TRBJ2-2, with D hard to call. The CDR3 loop spans 13 amino acids. Per the germline V gene, CDR1 is SQVTM and CDR2 is ANQGSEA. The ends were cut back, 5 bases at V and 2 bases at J, with 9 bases in the middle.